This T cell receptor beta chain comes out of a study of T cell changes during pregnancy in multiple sclerosis. Assay used: immunoSEQ multiplex PCR; TCRdb lists only in-frame clones, some missing. This table has around 130,000 clones, roughly 92% appearing once. The CDR3 sequence is 14 residues long. The V gene's germline CDR1 is MGHRA and CDR2 YSYEKL. V was pared by 3 bases and J by 6 bases, with 14 bases between. The chain has TRBV4-1 and TRBJ1-2; D perhaps matches TRBD1 (5 bases). This clonotype was sampled from a female donor with multiple sclerosis, enrolled in a pregnancy study. The source was peripheral blood, collected before pregnancy. In DNA, the CDR3 is TGCGCCAGCAGCCAGAGGGACTCCAGCCATGGCTACACCTTC. Its protein is CASSQRDSSHGYTF.